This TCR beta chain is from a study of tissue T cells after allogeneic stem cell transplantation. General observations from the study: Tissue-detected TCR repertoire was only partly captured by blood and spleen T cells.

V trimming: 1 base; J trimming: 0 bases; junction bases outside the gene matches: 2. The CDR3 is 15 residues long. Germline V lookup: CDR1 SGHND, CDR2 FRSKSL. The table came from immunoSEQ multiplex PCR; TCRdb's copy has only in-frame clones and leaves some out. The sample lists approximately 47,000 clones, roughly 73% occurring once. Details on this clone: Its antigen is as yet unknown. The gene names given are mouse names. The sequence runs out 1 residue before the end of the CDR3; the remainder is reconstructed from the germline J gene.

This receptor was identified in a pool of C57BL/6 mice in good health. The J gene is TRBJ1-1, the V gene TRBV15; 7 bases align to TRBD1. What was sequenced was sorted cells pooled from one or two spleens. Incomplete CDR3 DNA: TGTGCCAGCAGTTTAGTCAGGGGGACAAACACAGAAGTCTTC. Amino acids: CASSLVRGTNTEVF. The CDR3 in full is CASSLVRGTNTEVFF.